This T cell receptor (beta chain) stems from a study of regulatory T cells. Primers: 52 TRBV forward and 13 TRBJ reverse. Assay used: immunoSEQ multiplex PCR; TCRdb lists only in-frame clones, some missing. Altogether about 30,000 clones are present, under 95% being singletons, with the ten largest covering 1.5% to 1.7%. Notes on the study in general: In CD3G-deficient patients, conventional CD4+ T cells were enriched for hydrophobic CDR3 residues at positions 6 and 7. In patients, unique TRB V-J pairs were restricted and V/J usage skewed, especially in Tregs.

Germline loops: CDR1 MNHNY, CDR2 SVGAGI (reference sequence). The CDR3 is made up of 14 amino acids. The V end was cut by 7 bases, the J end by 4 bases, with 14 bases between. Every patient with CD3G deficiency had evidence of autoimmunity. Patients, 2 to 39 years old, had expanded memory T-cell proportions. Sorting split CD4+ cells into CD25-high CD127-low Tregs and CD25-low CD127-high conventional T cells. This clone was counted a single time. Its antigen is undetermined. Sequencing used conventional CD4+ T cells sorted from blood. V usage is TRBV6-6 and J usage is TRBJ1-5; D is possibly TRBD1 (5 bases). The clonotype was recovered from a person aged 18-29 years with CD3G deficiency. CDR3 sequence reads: CASNPGTHNQPQHF. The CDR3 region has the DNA TGTGCCAGCAATCCTGGGACCCATAATCAGCCCCAGCATTTT.